This is a list of T cell receptor beta chains from one sample in a study of response to subunit inactivated influenza vaccine. TCRdb re-analysed the RT-PCR reads in MiXCR, keeping a single row per CDR3 protein. The sample records about 800,000 distinct CDR3 sequences, 21% being singletons. The source material was PBMCs from blood, sampled more than 4 days after vaccination. Every receptor here comes from a man aged 45-60 years who received an inactivated influenza vaccine. Both conserved end residues are part of each CDR3. The order of the fields is J gene, D gene, V gene, clone size, CDR3 protein, CDR3 DNA. D genes are given only for firm matches. A row's size may be missing; if present it is once, few, many or a size class.

J: TRBJ2-5
D: NA
V: TRBV24-1
size: NA
CDR3: CATSDPSGPETQYF
DNA: TGTGCCACCAGTGACCCATCAGGACCTGAGACCCAGTACTTC

J: TRBJ1-1
D: TRBD1
V: TRBV12-3/TRBV12-4
size: few
CDR3: CASKRDRENTEAFF
DNA: TGTGCCAGCAAGAGGGACAGGGAGAACACTGAAGCTTTCTTT

J: TRBJ2-3
D: NA
V: TRBV11-2
size: NA
CDR3: CASSLGFGGPTDTQYF
DNA: TGTGCCAGCAGCTTAGGTTTCGGGGGCCCCACAGATACGCAGTATTTT

J: TRBJ2-3
D: TRBD2
V: TRBV5-1
size: few
CDR3: CASSFGTSVDTDTQYF
DNA: TGCGCCAGCAGCTTTGGGACTAGCGTTGACACAGATACGCAGTATTTT

J: TRBJ2-1
D: NA
V: TRBV12-3/TRBV12-4
size: few
CDR3: CASSLTAGWRNEQFF
DNA: TGTGCCAGCAGTTTAACGGCAGGGTGGAGGAATGAGCAGTTCTTC

J: TRBJ2-2
D: NA
V: TRBV7-3
size: few
CDR3: CASSLTMAGELFF
DNA: TGTGCCAGCAGCCTGACTATGGCCGGGGAGCTGTTTTTT

J: TRBJ1-2
D: NA
V: TRBV7-9
size: few
CDR3: CASSKTSGRPNYGYTF
DNA: TGTGCCAGCAGCAAAACTTCGGGGCGCCCTAACTATGGCTACACCTTC

J: TRBJ2-7
D: TRBD2
V: TRBV6-2/TRBV6-3
size: NA
CDR3: CASSYSKRLAGWDYEQYF
DNA: TGTGCCAGCAGTTACTCAAAACGACTAGCGGGATGGGACTACGAGCAGTACTTC

J: TRBJ1-5
D: NA
V: TRBV18
size: NA
CDR3: CASSPTIVDRLSNQPQHF
DNA: TGTGCCAGCTCACCGACGATTGTGGACAGACTTAGCAATCAGCCCCAGCATTTT

J: TRBJ2-1
D: NA
V: TRBV4-3
size: many
CDR3: CASSRGHLNEQFF
DNA: TGCGCCAGCAGCCGGGGACACCTCAATGAGCAGTTCTTC

J: TRBJ2-1
D: NA
V: TRBV4-3
size: few
CDR3: CASSQDSSPTEQFF
DNA: TGCGCCAGCAGCCAAGATTCCAGCCCGACCGAGCAGTTCTTC

J: TRBJ2-1
D: TRBD2
V: TRBV6-2/TRBV6-3
size: few
CDR3: CASSYLAGSNEQFF
DNA: TGTGCCAGCAGTTACCTAGCGGGGTCCAATGAGCAGTTCTTC

J: TRBJ2-5
D: NA
V: TRBV5-1
size: many
CDR3: CASSLGRETQYF
DNA: TGTGCCAGCAGTTTAGGGCGAGAGACCCAGTACTTC

J: TRBJ2-1
D: TRBD2
V: TRBV7-9
size: NA
CDR3: CASSFTSAASYNEQFF
DNA: TGTGCCAGCAGCTTTACTAGCGCCGCTTCCTACAATGAGCAGTTCTTC

J: TRBJ2-1
D: NA
V: TRBV11-2
size: NA
CDR3: CASSFGYVGYNEQFF
DNA: TGTGCCAGCAGCTTCGGGTATGTAGGCTACAATGAGCAGTTCTTC

J: TRBJ1-2
D: NA
V: TRBV6-1
size: few
CDR3: CASSELGGVNYGYTF
DNA: TGTGCCAGCAGTGAACTGGGGGGCGTCAACTATGGCTACACCTTC

J: TRBJ2-3
D: NA
V: TRBV7-2
size: many
CDR3: CASSWPGTQYF
DNA: TGTGCCAGCAGCTGGCCCGGTACGCAGTATTTT

J: TRBJ2-5
D: TRBD2
V: TRBV12-3/TRBV12-4
size: few
CDR3: CASTRLAWETQYF
DNA: TGTGCCAGCACAAGACTAGCTTGGGAGACCCAGTACTTC

J: TRBJ2-3
D: NA
V: TRBV12-3/TRBV12-4
size: few
CDR3: CASSGTRATFGSGTQYF
DNA: TGTGCCAGCAGTGGCACCCGGGCCACCTTCGGGTCCGGTACGCAGTATTTT

J: TRBJ2-3
D: NA
V: TRBV10-3
size: few
CDR3: CAISGPNTDTQYF
DNA: TGTGCCATCAGTGGCCCCAACACAGATACGCAGTATTTT

J: TRBJ1-1
D: NA
V: TRBV7-9
size: NA
CDR3: CASSSRLF
DNA: TGTGCCAGCAGCTCCAGACTATTT

J: TRBJ1-1
D: NA
V: TRBV5-1
size: NA
CDR3: CASSLGVANTEAFF
DNA: TGCGCCAGCAGCTTGGGGGTGGCGAACACTGAAGCTTTCTTT

J: TRBJ2-1
D: TRBD2
V: TRBV24-1
size: NA
CDR3: CATSDPLAGASYNEQFF
DNA: TGTGCCACCAGTGACCCGCTAGCGGGGGCCTCCTACAATGAGCAGTTCTTC

J: TRBJ2-3
D: NA
V: TRBV29-1
size: few
CDR3: CSVPPLSGTDTQYF
DNA: TGCAGCGTTCCCCCTCTCTCAGGCACAGATACGCAGTATTTT

J: TRBJ1-1
D: TRBD1
V: TRBV7-2
size: few
CDR3: CASKNYGRGGFAFF
DNA: TGTGCCAGCAAAAACTACGGCAGGGGGGGTTTTGCTTTCTTT

J: TRBJ1-5
D: NA
V: TRBV20-1
size: few
CDR3: CSASAKAEIISNQPQHF
DNA: TGCAGTGCTAGTGCTAAGGCTGAGATTATAAGCAATCAGCCCCAGCATTTT

J: TRBJ1-1
D: NA
V: TRBV6-2/TRBV6-3
size: few
CDR3: CASSFVGFTEAFF
DNA: TGTGCCAGCAGTTTTGTGGGATTCACTGAAGCTTTCTTT

J: TRBJ1-5
D: NA
V: TRBV28
size: few
CDR3: CASSLVDSTPHSNQPQHF
DNA: TGTGCCAGCAGTTTGGTGGACAGCACACCCCATAGCAATCAGCCCCAGCATTTT

J: TRBJ1-2
D: NA
V: TRBV10-3
size: NA
CDR3: CAISRDGYYGYTF
DNA: TGTGCCATCAGCCGGGACGGATACTATGGCTACACCTTC

J: TRBJ1-5
D: TRBD1
V: TRBV6-2/TRBV6-3
size: few
CDR3: CASSRGTDSNQPQHF
DNA: TGTGCCAGCAGTCGAGGGACAGATAGCAATCAGCCCCAGCATTTT

J: TRBJ1-6
D: NA
V: TRBV4-3
size: NA
CDR3: CASSQDFTSPRGSPLHF
DNA: TGCGCCAGCAGCCAAGATTTCACGTCACCCAGGGGTTCACCCCTCCACTTT

J: TRBJ1-2
D: NA
V: TRBV20-1
size: NA
CDR3: CLVPRVGYTF
DNA: TGCCTCGTCCCCCGAGTGGGCTACACCTTC

J: TRBJ2-1
D: TRBD1
V: TRBV24-1
size: few
CDR3: CATSGLSGTGAYEQFF
DNA: TGTGCCACCAGTGGCCTAAGCGGGACAGGGGCGTATGAGCAGTTCTTC

J: TRBJ2-6
D: TRBD1
V: TRBV4-1
size: few
CDR3: CASTRTGTLSGANVLTF
DNA: TGCGCCAGCACCCGGACAGGAACCCTCTCTGGGGCCAACGTCCTGACTTTC

J: TRBJ1-5
D: TRBD1
V: TRBV20-1
size: NA
CDR3: CSAPGQGGQPQHF
DNA: TGCAGTGCTCCCGGACAGGGAGGGCAGCCCCAGCATTTT

J: TRBJ2-2
D: TRBD2
V: TRBV6-1
size: many
CDR3: CASSPGLAGVGGELFF
DNA: TGTGCCAGCAGTCCAGGACTAGCGGGGGTCGGCGGGGAGCTGTTTTTT

J: TRBJ1-1
D: NA
V: TRBV6-5
size: NA
CDR3: CASSYTPGAKAFF
DNA: TGTGCCAGCAGTTATACCCCTGGGGCTAAAGCTTTCTTT

J: TRBJ2-7
D: NA
V: TRBV27
size: few
CDR3: CASSLGSDLYEQYF
DNA: TGTGCCAGCAGCCTCGGCTCGGACCTCTACGAGCAGTACTTC

J: TRBJ1-5
D: NA
V: TRBV3-1
size: NA
CDR3: CASSLQGNNQPQHF
DNA: TGTGCCAGCAGCCTTCAGGGAAACAATCAGCCCCAGCATTTT

J: TRBJ1-1
D: NA
V: TRBV28
size: NA
CDR3: CASRSTRDRTEAFF
DNA: TGTGCCAGCAGGAGTACGAGAGATCGAACTGAAGCTTTCTTT

J: TRBJ2-1
D: NA
V: TRBV6-2/TRBV6-3
size: few
CDR3: CASRVTAGNEQFF
DNA: TGTGCCAGCAGAGTCACAGCAGGGAATGAGCAGTTCTTC

J: TRBJ2-5
D: TRBD2
V: TRBV12-3/TRBV12-4
size: many
CDR3: CASKLAMQETQYF
DNA: TGTGCCAGCAAACTAGCGATGCAAGAGACCCAGTACTTC